These 5 T cell receptor beta chains share one sample of origin, sequenced in a study of blood T cell repertoires in COVID-19. The repertoire was sequenced with immunoSEQ multiplex PCR; TCRdb's copy has only in-frame clones and lacks some. The sample comprises some 180,000 clones, under 90% of which are singletons, and roughly 6.7% rests with the top ten. The sample was peripheral blood. These receptor sequences come from a man aged 40-49 years with acute or convalescent COVID-19.

The chain combines TRBV19 with TRBJ1-5; D ambiguous. The CDR3 loop spans 15 amino acids. Trimming removed 3 bases from V and 5 bases from J, with 14 bases in between. The V gene's germline CDR1 is LNHDA and CDR2 SQIVND (reference sequence). The CDR3 DNA reads TGTGCCAGTAGTATCAACCCCCTACCCTATCAGCCCCAGCATTTT. Its protein is CASSINPLPYQPQHF.

The chain is built from TRBV6-2 or TRBV6-3 and TRBJ2-5, with 7 bases identical to TRBD2. The V segment lost 6 bases and the J segment 5 bases; nucleotides outside the gene matches: 6. Germline values: CDR1 MNHEY, CDR2 SVGEGT. The CDR3 extends over 13 amino acids. CDR3 amino acids: CASSRSGVETQYF. CDR3 in DNA: TGTGCCAGCAGCCGAAGCGGGGTCGAGACCCAGTACTTC.

This sequence joins TRBV2 and TRBJ2-1, with a possible D match to TRBD2 (7 bases). CDR3 length: 13 residues. Trimming pared 6 bases from V and 11 bases from J, leaving 17 bases between. Germline V gene lookup returns CDR1 SNHLY and CDR2 FYNNEI. The CDR3 bases are TGTGCCAGCAGGCAATTTGCGGGGGCCCAGCAGTTCTTC. Translating gives CASRQFAGAQQFF.

This chain uses TRBV2 with TRBJ2-3; a possible D gene is TRBD1 (6 bases). Trimming took 9 bases from V and 0 from J, leaving 16 bases between them. Germline V CDR1 and CDR2: SNHLY, FYNNEI. This CDR3 has 15 residues. CDR3 in amino acids: CARAKDRLSTDTQYF. In nucleotides, the CDR3 is TGTGCCAGAGCCAAGGACAGACTGAGCACAGATACGCAGTATTTT.

The chain uses TRBV3-1 (or the pseudogene TRBV3-2) and TRBJ1-6; D remains unclear. Germline CDR1 reads LGHDT; CDR2 reads YNNKEL (reference sequence). This CDR3 region has 14 residues. With 2 bases removed from V and 7 bases from J, the gap between germline ends came to 9 bases. The CDR3 loop is CASSQISGNSPLHF. The CDR3 DNA sequence: TGTGCCAGCAGCCAAATTTCAGGCAATTCACCCCTCCACTTT.